The entry below describes one TCR beta chain. What antigen it recognizes has not been identified. One end of the junction is discordant with germline, which a read error may explain. This entry comes from a study of blood T cells in healthy people across ages (dated by TCRdb to 2013 to 2016). For the wider study: In model experiments, roughly one uniquely barcoded TCR beta cDNA molecule per two T cells was captured by template switching. Age-related changes in TCR beta repertoire diversity were measured in the study by deep sequencing normalized with unique cDNA molecular identifiers. The donors were divided into four age groups: young (average about 16 years), middle-aged (around 41), aged (approximately 62) and long-lived (around 87). To avoid experimental bias, donors of different ages were distributed randomly across sequencing lanes. The study analyzed two additional independent replicas of 1 million unique cDNA reads from the same blood draw for two donors, one aged 18 to 29 and one aged 80 or older. Summary of the overall study and its limitations: Observed TCR beta diversity per million T cells fell roughly linearly with age, and a significant reduction was already apparent by age roughly 40. The percentage of naive T cells measured by flow cytometry correlated strongly with observed TCR beta diversity. The CMV infection status of donors was not known, potentially confounding age-related changes in expanded clonotypes. The long-lived group showed more naive CD4+ T cells, fewer expanded clones and increased TCR diversity than the aged group, suggesting age selection. Because profiling used bulk unsorted PBMCs, naive and antigen-experienced compartments could not be compared conclusively. Estimates of total diversity based on one million sequenced T cells were regarded as lower bounds and as underestimates.

The roughly 39 donors, aged about 6 to 100 years, were systemically healthy Caucasian individuals from Russia. Each donor gave roughly 9 milliliters of peripheral blood, drawn into EDTA-treated Vacutainer tubes. Ficoll-Paque density-gradient centrifugation was used to isolate PBMCs, with at least 7 million per sample. Trizol reagent was used to extract total RNA from the PBMCs, yielding at least 5 micrograms per sample. Naive CD45RAhigh/CD27high T cell percentages were measured by flow cytometry on a PBMC aliquot from every donor. The library was made by 5' RACE. A second PCR of roughly 7 to 11 cycles was performed with a sample-barcoded 5' primer and a J-beta primer mix. A template-switch 5' adaptor carrying 12 random nucleotides introduced a unique molecular identifier onto each TCR beta cDNA molecule. Each sample yielded at least 2.5 million CDR3-containing paired-end reads. First-strand cDNA was synthesized from all RNA with the Mint cDNA synthesis kit, primed by a TRBC-specific oligonucleotide. Following uracil-DNA glycosylase treatment, all cDNA underwent a first 18-cycle PCR with the universal primers M1SS and BC2_uni_R. The paper's processing steps were these. For normalization, 1 million high-quality reads, each with a distinct molecular identifier, were randomly selected from each sample. Reads sharing molecular identifiers were discarded rather than binned into consensus sequences. MiTCR, run with a Q25 quality threshold and the strictest error-elimination algorithm, handled CDR3 identification, clonotype clustering and error correction. A nonparametric unseen species model with Euler transformation was used to estimate a lower bound on total TCR beta diversity. TCRdb trimmed the raw reads at Q25, called clones with MiXCR and kept productive beta chains. Identical CDR3 proteins give one entry, which carries the most common genes and DNA. These V and J calls originate from TCRdb's pipeline instead of the authors' own analysis. Across this sample there are 1,800,000 or so distinct CDR3 sequences, with around 40% seen only once. The biggest ten clones account for around 23% of the sample.

The sequencing input was blood. The sequence came from a human donor in good health.

The CDR3 protein is CASSGSRSYYTDTRYF. The nucleotide sequence reads TGTGCCAGCTCCGGCTCCAGGTCGTACTACACAGATACGCGGTATTTT. The chain is made from TRBV18 and TRBJ2-3; the D segment cannot be called with confidence. According to the germline V gene, CDR1 reads KGHSH and CDR2 reads LQKENI. Including the terminal cysteine and phenylalanine, the CDR3 comprises 16 residues. Only the CDR3 DNA stays, 48 bases, in frame from base 1.